The text below deals with one TCR beta chain. In terms of age and location, participants ranged from about 18 to 100 years and lived in around 22 US areas. This sample is part of a study of blood T cell repertoires in COVID-19. Study at large: The analysed material was cDNA or gDNA that came from T cells, B-cell-depleted T cells, or PBMCs.

Germline CDR1 is SGHTA and CDR2 is FQGNSA. This CDR3 is 15 amino acids long. Germline trimming cut 4 bases from V and 5 bases from J; bases unmatched to any gene: 7. Data came from immunoSEQ multiplex PCR; TCRdb stores just in-frame clones and leaves some out. The sample contains approximately 270,000 clones, about nine tenths of which appear only once. This sequence joins TRBV7-2 and TRBJ2-1, with 8 bases lining up with TRBD2. The sequenced material came from PBMCs or T cells enriched from blood (not recorded which). The sequence was obtained from a man aged 35 to 55 who had recovered from COVID-19. CDR3 sequence: CASSSGLAWDNEQFF. CDR3 DNA sequence: TGTGCCAGCAGCTCTGGACTAGCCTGGGACAATGAGCAGTTCTTC.